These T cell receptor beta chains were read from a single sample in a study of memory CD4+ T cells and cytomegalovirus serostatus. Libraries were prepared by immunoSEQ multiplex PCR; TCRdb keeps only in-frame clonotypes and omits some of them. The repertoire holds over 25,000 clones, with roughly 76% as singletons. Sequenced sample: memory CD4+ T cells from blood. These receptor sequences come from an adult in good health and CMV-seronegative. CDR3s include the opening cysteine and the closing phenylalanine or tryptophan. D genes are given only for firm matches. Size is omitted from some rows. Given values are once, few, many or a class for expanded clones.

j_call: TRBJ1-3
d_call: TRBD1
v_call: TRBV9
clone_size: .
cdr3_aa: CASSADRAGNTIYF
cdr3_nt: TGTGCCAGCAGCGCGGACAGGGCGGGAAACACCATATATTTT

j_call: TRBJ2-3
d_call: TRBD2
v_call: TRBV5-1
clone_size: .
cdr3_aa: CASSSGFDGLADTQYF
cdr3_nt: TGCGCCAGCAGCTCAGGATTTGACGGACTAGCCGATACGCAGTATTTT

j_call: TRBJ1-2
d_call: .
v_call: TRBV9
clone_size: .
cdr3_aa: CASSPRRGAGYGYTF
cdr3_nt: TGTGCCAGCAGCCCCCGGAGGGGGGCGGGCTATGGCTACACCTTC

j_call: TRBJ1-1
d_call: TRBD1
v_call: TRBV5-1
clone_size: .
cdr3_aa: CASSWTSTGTGVTEAFF
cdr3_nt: TGCGCCAGCAGCTGGACCTCAACCGGGACAGGGGTGACTGAAGCTTTCTTT

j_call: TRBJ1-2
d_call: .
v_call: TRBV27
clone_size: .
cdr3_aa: CASSKQTNYGYTF
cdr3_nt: TGTGCCAGCAGTAAACAAACTAACTATGGCTACACCTTC

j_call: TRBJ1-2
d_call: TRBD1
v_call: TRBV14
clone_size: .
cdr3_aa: CASSPHASRGPGGYTF
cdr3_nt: TGTGCCAGCAGCCCCCACGCCTCCAGGGGGCCAGGTGGCTACACCTTC

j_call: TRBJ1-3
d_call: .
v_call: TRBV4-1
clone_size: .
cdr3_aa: CASSQSQAEAGNTIYF
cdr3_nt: TGCGCCAGCAGCCAATCTCAAGCAGAGGCTGGAAACACCATATATTTT

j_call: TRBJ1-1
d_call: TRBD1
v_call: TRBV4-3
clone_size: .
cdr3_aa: CASSQDVDRGTEAFF
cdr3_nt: TGCGCCAGCAGCCAAGATGTGGACAGGGGTACTGAAGCTTTCTTT

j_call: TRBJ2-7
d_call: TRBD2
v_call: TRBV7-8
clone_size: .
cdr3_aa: CASSLSAGVYEQYF
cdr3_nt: TGTGCCAGCAGCTTAAGTGCGGGAGTCTACGAGCAGTACTTC

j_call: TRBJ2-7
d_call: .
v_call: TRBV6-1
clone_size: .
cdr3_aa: CATQGDYEQYF
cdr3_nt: TGTGCTACCCAGGGAGACTACGAGCAGTACTTC

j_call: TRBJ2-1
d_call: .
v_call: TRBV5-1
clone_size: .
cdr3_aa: CASSPVVSYNEQFF
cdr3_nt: TGCGCCAGCAGCCCAGTCGTTTCCTACAATGAGCAGTTCTTC

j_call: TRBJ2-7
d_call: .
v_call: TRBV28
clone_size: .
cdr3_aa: CASKNSGWGEQYF
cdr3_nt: TGTGCCAGCAAAAACAGCGGTTGGGGCGAGCAGTACTTC

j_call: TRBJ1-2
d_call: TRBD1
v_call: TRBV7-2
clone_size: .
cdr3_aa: CASSQVVRQGAGGYTF
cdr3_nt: TGTGCCAGCAGCCAAGTAGTTAGACAGGGGGCGGGGGGCTACACCTTC

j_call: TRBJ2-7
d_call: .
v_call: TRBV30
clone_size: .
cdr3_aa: CAWEGLPKEQYF
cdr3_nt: TGTGCCTGGGAGGGACTTCCAAAAGAGCAGTACTTC

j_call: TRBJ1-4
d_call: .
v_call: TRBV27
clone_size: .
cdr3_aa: CASSFGGVTNEKLFF
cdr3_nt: TGTGCCAGCAGTTTCGGTGGCGTAACTAATGAAAAACTGTTTTTT

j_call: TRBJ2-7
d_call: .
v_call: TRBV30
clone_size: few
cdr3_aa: CAWSAGQGYEQYF
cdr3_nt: TGTGCCTGGAGCGCGGGGCAGGGCTACGAGCAGTACTTC

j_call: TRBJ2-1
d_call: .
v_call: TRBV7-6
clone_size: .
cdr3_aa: CASSPRRGNEQFF
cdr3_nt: TGTGCCAGCAGCCCCCGCAGGGGTAATGAGCAGTTCTTC

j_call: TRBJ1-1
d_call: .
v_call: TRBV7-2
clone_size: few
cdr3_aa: CASSFSGGVGTEAFF
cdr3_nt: TGTGCCAGCAGCTTTTCGGGCGGAGTGGGCACTGAAGCTTTCTTT

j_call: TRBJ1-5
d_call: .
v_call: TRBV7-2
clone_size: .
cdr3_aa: CASSLQGPQNQPQHF
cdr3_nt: TGTGCCAGCAGCTTACAGGGTCCCCAAAATCAGCCCCAGCATTTT

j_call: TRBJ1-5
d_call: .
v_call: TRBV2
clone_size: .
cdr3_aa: CASRGQRDQPQHF
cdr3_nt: TGTGCCAGCAGAGGACAGCGAGATCAGCCCCAGCATTTT

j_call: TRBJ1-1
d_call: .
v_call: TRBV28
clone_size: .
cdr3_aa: CASSYWWGRTEAFF
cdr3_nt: TGTGCCAGCAGTTACTGGTGGGGACGTACTGAAGCTTTCTTT

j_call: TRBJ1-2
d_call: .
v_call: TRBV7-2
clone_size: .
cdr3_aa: CASSLGHKTHAYTF
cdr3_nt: TGTGCCAGCAGCTTAGGACACAAAACCCATGCCTACACCTTC

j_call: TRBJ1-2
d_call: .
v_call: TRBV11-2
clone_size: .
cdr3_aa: CASSPNTQWGSGYTF
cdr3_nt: TGTGCCAGCAGCCCTAACACTCAGTGGGGATCGGGCTACACCTTC

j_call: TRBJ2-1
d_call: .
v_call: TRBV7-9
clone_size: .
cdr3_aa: CASSQNGHNEQFF
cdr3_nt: TGTGCCAGCAGCCAAAACGGTCACAATGAGCAGTTCTTC

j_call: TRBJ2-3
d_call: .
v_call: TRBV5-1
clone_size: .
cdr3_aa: CASSLEGRPGADTQYF
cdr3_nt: TGCGCCAGCAGCTTGGAGGGGAGACCGGGCGCAGATACGCAGTATTTT

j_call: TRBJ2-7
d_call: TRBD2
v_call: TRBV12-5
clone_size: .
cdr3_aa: CASGPGLASGGEQYF
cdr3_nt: TGTGCTAGTGGTCCGGGACTAGCGTCCGGGGGGGAGCAGTACTTC

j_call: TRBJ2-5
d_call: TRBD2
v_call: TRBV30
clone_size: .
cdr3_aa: CAWRRSGGGQETQYF
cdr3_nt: TGTGCCTGGAGGAGAAGCGGGGGGGGGCAAGAGACCCAGTACTTC

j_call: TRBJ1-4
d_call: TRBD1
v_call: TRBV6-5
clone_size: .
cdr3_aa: CASRRTGYNEKLFF
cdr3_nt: TGTGCCAGCAGACGGACAGGCTATAATGAAAAACTGTTTTTT

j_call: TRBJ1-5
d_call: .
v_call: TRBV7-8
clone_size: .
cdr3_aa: CASSLVPINQPQHF
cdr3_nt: TGTGCCAGCAGCTTAGTTCCAATAAATCAGCCCCAGCATTTT

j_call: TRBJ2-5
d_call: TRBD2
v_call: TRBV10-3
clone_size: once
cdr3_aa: CAISERGGLETQYF
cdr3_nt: TGTGCCATCAGTGAGCGGGGGGGCCTGGAGACCCAGTACTTC

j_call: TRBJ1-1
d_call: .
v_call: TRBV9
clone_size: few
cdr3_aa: CASSAWGRANTEAFF
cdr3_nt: TGTGCCAGCAGCGCTTGGGGCAGGGCGAACACTGAAGCTTTCTTT

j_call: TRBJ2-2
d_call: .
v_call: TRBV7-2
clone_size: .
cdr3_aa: CASSLRRTGELFF
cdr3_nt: TGTGCCAGCAGCTTACGCCGGACCGGGGAGCTGTTTTTT

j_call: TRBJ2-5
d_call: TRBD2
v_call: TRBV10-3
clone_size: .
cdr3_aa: CAISLGLAGGLQETQYF
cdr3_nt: TGTGCCATCAGCTTGGGACTAGCGGGGGGGCTTCAAGAGACCCAGTACTTC

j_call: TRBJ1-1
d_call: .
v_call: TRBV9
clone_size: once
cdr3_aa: CASSFKPTGLNTEAFF
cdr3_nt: TGTGCCAGCAGCTTCAAACCGACAGGCCTGAACACTGAAGCTTTCTTT

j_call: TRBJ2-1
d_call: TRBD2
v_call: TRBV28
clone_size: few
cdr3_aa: CASSQPGLAGRNNEQFF
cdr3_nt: TGTGCCAGCAGTCAACCTGGACTAGCGGGGAGAAACAATGAGCAGTTCTTC

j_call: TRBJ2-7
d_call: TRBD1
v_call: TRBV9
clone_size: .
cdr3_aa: CASSVGGTGTYEQYF
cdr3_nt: TGTGCCAGCAGCGTTGGGGGGACAGGTACCTACGAGCAGTACTTC

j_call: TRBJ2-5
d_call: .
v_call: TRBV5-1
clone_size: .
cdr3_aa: CASSGGLLQETQYF
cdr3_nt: TGCGCCAGCAGCGGGGGACTCCTACAAGAGACCCAGTACTTC

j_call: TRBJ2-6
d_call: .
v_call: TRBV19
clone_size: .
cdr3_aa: CASTTYRRSSGANVLTF
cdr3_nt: TGTGCCAGTACCACATACCGGAGGAGCTCTGGGGCCAACGTCCTGACTTTC

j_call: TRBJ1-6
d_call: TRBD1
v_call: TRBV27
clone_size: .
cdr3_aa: CASSLSGTANSPLHF
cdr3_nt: TGTGCCAGCAGTCTCTCCGGGACAGCGAATTCACCCCTCCACTTT

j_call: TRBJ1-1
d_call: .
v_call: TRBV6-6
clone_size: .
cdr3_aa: CASSSSGGTEAFF
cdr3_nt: TGTGCCAGCAGTTCCAGCGGCGGCACTGAAGCTTTCTTT

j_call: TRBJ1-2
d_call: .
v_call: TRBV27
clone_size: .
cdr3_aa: CASSFNEGGGYTF
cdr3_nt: TGTGCCAGCAGTTTTAATGAGGGAGGGGGCTACACCTTC

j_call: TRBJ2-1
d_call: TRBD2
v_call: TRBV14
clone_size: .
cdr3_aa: CASSPTLAGLYNEQFF
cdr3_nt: TGTGCCAGCAGCCCGACTCTAGCGGGCCTTTACAATGAGCAGTTCTTC

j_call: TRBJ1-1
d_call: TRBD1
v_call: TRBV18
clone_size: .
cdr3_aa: CASSPRQGVTEAFF
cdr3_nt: TGTGCCAGCTCACCCAGACAGGGAGTCACTGAAGCTTTCTTT

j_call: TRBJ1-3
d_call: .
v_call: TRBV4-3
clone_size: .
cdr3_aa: CASSQDSSRGWNTIYF
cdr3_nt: TGCGCCAGCAGCCAAGATTCATCGAGGGGTTGGAACACCATATATTTT

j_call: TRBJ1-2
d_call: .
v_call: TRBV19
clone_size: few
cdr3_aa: CASSRGQAWDYGYTF
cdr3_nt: TGTGCCAGTAGCCGAGGGCAGGCCTGGGATTATGGCTACACCTTC

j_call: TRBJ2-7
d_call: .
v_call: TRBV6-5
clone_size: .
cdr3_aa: CASSYSIMGSEQYF
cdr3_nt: TGTGCCAGCAGTTACTCGATTATGGGAAGCGAGCAGTACTTC

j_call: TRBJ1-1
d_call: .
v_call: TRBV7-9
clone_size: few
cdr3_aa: CASSPTGGSEAFF
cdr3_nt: TGTGCCAGCAGCCCGACAGGCGGGTCTGAAGCTTTCTTT

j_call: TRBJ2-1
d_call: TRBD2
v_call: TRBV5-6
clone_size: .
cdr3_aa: CASTGLGSGGLYNEQFF
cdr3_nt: TGTGCCAGCACCGGATTGGGAAGCGGGGGCCTCTACAATGAGCAGTTCTTC

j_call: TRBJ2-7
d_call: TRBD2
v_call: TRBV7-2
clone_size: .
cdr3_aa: CASGPGGAANEQYF
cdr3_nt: TGTGCCAGCGGGCCCGGGGGGGCAGCAAACGAGCAGTACTTC

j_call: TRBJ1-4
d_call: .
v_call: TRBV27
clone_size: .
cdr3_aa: CASGTLGAEKLFF
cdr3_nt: TGTGCCAGCGGTACTCTGGGTGCTGAAAAACTGTTTTTT

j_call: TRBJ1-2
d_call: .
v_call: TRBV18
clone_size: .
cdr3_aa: CASSALQGYGYTF
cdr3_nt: TGTGCCAGCTCAGCATTGCAGGGGTATGGCTACACCTTC